These 3 T cell receptor beta chains were sequenced from one sample in a study of T cell clones after liver transplantation. Data came from immunoSEQ multiplex PCR; TCRdb stores just in-frame clones and leaves some out. The sample carries 25,000 to 35,000 clones, about 93% recorded once. Sample: CD8+ T cells from blood, taken 12 months after liver transplant. The receptor set was obtained from a human patient who received a liver transplant. Some T cells may be the graft donor's.

V and J are TRBV7-6 and TRBJ2-7, with D perhaps TRBD2 (5 bases). This CDR3 has 17 amino acids. Germline V gene sequence: CDR1 SGHVS, CDR2 FNYEAQ. V lost 5 bases to trimming and J lost 0 bases, with 20 bases between them. CDR3 DNA sequence: TGTGCCAGCAGCCCAACACCCTGGACTGGCAGCTCCTACGAGCAGTACTTC. It encodes CASSPTPWTGSSYEQYF. The whole variable domain, remainder taken from reference TRBV7-6 and TRBJ2-7, is GAGVSQSPRYKVTKRGQDVALRCDPISGHVSLYWYRQALGQGPEFLTYFNYEAQQDKSGLPNDRFSAERPEGSISTLTIQRTEQRDSAMYRCASSPTPWTGSSYEQYFGPGTRLTVT.

This sequence joins TRBV4-1 and TRBJ2-7; 7 bases line up with TRBD1. Unmatched junction bases numbered 8, after V lost 1 base and J lost 2 bases. Germline V gene sequence: CDR1 MGHRA, CDR2 YSYEKL. The CDR3 contains 16 residues. Written as DNA, the CDR3 is TGCGCCAGCAGCCAAGGAGGAGACAGGGCCACCTACGAGCAGTACTTC. Its protein is CASSQGGDRATYEQYF.

The chain combines TRBV5-1 with TRBJ2-7; TRBD2 matches 10 bases. This CDR3 contains 13 residues. Trimming took 5 bases from V and 5 from J; bases not matched to a gene: 4. CDR1 SGHRS and CDR2 YFSETQ come from the germline V gene. CDR3 DNA sequence: TGCGCCAGCAGTACTAGCGGGACCCACGAGCAGTACTTC. It translates to CASSTSGTHEQYF.